This T cell receptor (beta chain) was captured in a study of T cells in Graves' hyperthyroidism and ophthalmopathy. The V gene end was trimmed by 6 bases and the J gene end by 6 bases; junction bases not matched to a gene: 8. The germline V gene has CDR1 DFQATT and CDR2 SNEGSKA (reference sequence). CDR3 length: 14 residues. Patients were excluded for uncontrolled infection, other autoimmune disease, pregnancy or lactation. Amplified TCR beta CDR3 regions came from RNA transcripts. Researchers ran a first-round RT-PCR on the TCR CDR3 using the HTBI primer set. TCRdb processed the multiplex PCR reads anew with MiXCR; each CDR3 protein has one entry. The sample yields 450,000 to 700,000 distinct CDR3 sequences, about 43% seen once. Study results and caveats: Prediction of ophthalmopathy progression came a median approximately 6 months pre-onset.

As regards this clonotype: Its antigen is undetermined.

The gene calls are TRBV20-1 and TRBJ1-2; 12 nucleotides agree with TRBD1. The source of this sequence is an adult woman with Graves' disease, either hyperthyroidism or ophthalmopathy (not recorded which). The material sequenced was peripheral blood or thyroid tissue (not recorded which). CDR3 loop: CSATRDRGQDGYTF. The CDR3 DNA sequence: TGCAGTGCGACCCGGGACAGGGGGCAGGATGGCTACACCTTC.